Shown below are 2 T cell receptor beta chains from a single sample sequenced in a study of T cells in Graves' hyperthyroidism and ophthalmopathy. The source material, RNA transcripts, was used to amplify TCR beta CDR3 regions. The TCR CDR3 was amplified in a first-round RT-PCR using the HTBI primer set. TCRdb called the multiplex PCR reads again in MiXCR, with one record for every CDR3 protein. The sample shows about 380,000 distinct CDR3 sequences, 15% to 20% of them seen only once. The sample consisted of blood. The receptors here all came from a man aged 18 to 29 with Graves' ophthalmopathy.

This clonotype was seen a few times. The rearrangement links TRBV7-9 to TRBJ2-7; TRBD2 aligns across 15 bases. Germline V gives CDR1 SEHNR, CDR2 FQNEAQ (reference sequence). The CDR3 length is 18 residues. J gave up 2 bases and V 5 bases, and 10 bases lay outside the gene matches. The CDR3 spells CASSDTRTSGGGTYEQYF. As DNA, the CDR3 is TGTGCCAGCAGCGACACCCGGACTAGCGGGGGGGGAACCTACGAGCAGTACTTC.

This clonotype has only a few counts. The rearrangement links TRBV14 to TRBJ1-1; tentatively, D is TRBD1 (5 bases). This CDR3 comprises 14 residues. The V gene's germline CDR1 is SGHDN and CDR2 FVKESK. The V end was cut by 1 base, the J end by 4 bases, with 10 bases between. CDR3 DNA: TGTGCCAGCAGCCAAGGGGACCCGGTCACTGAAGCTTTCTTT. Translating gives CASSQGDPVTEAFF. Drawing the rest from reference TRBV14 and TRBJ1-1, the complete variable domain is EAGVTQFPSHSVIEKGQTVTLRCDPISGHDNLYWYRRVMGKEIKFLLHFVKESKQDESGMPNNRFLAERTGGTYSTLKVQPAELEDSGVYFCASSQGDPVTEAFFGQGTRLTVV.